These T cell receptor beta chains were read from a single sample in a study of identical twins. MiXCR, applied by TCRdb to the 5' RACE reads, yields one record per CDR3 protein. The sample lists about 1.7 million distinct CDR3 sequences; less than 35% were seen once. Sequencing used cord blood. The source is a newborn girl in good health. The CDR3 runs from the conserved cysteine through the conserved F or W. A D gene is named only where the DNA matches it firmly. Expanded clones get a size class; other rows say once, few or many, or leave the size out.

>.|few|TRBJ2-3|TRBV7-9
TGTGCCAGCAGCGCCAGAGGGGGGGATACGCAGTATTTT
CASSARGGDTQYF
>.|few|TRBJ1-2|TRBV20-1
TGCAGTGCTAGTACTGGCCCCGGAGGCTACACCTTC
CSASTGPGGYTF
>TRBD1|.|TRBJ1-1|TRBV6-5
TGTGCCAGCACCGGACAGGGGCTGGGGACTGAAGCTTTCTTT
CASTGQGLGTEAFF
>.|few|TRBJ2-7|TRBV5-6
TGTGCCAGCGGGGGTGCAGCCGAGCAGTACTTC
CASGGAAEQYF
>TRBD1|once|TRBJ2-6|TRBV29-1
TGCAGCGTTGAGGACCGGGACAGCTTTTCTCGTGGGGCCAGCGTCCTGACTTTC
CSVEDRDSFSRGASVLTF
>TRBD1|few|TRBJ1-2|TRBV20-1
TGCAGTGCTCTCACTCCAGGGGGCGTCTATGGCTACACCTTC
CSALTPGGVYGYTF
>TRBD2|few|TRBJ2-5|TRBV5-4
TGTGCCAGCAGCTTCGCCGGGACTAGCGGGAGAGAGACCCAGTACTTC
CASSFAGTSGRETQYF
>.|.|TRBJ2-1|TRBV6-6
TGTGCCAGCAGTTACTCGACGAGGGACCAGTTCTTC
CASSYSTRDQFF
>.|.|TRBJ2-7|TRBV10-2
TGCGCCAGCAGGCGGTACTCCTACGAGCAGTACTTC
CASRRYSYEQYF
>TRBD2|.|TRBJ2-5|TRBV12-3/TRBV12-4
TGTGCCACATCCCCTAGCGGGCAGGTAGGGCCCAAGTACTTC
CATSPSGQVGPKYF
>.|.|TRBJ2-5|TRBV30
TGTGCCTGGAGTGGACCTAGGGGGTACCAAGAGACCCAGTACTTC
CAWSGPRGYQETQYF
>.|.|TRBJ2-7|TRBV4-2
TGTGCCAGCAGCCAACGGCAAGGCCCGTCCTACGAGCAGTACTTC
CASSQRQGPSYEQYF
>.|few|TRBJ2-1|TRBV3-1
TGTGCCAGCAGCCAAAAGCGCTCCTACAATGAGCAGTTCTTC
CASSQKRSYNEQFF
>TRBD2|many|TRBJ2-7|TRBV2
TGTGCCACCAGTAGGTTTAGACTAGCGGACATATACGAGCAGTACTTC
CATSRFRLADIYEQYF
>.|few|TRBJ1-2|TRBV10-3
TGTGCCATCAGTGAAACAGGCGCCGCTAACTATGGCTACACCTTC
CAISETGAANYGYTF
>.|.|TRBJ1-5|TRBV2
TGTGCCAGCGGAGTTGTTCAGCCCCAGCATTTT
CASGVVQPQHF
>TRBD2|.|TRBJ2-5|TRBV27
TGTGCCAGCAGTTTTGGGAGGGCTAGAAGGGGAGAGACCCAGTACTTC
CASSFGRARRGETQYF
>TRBD1|few|TRBJ2-7|TRBV15
TGTGCCACCAACCGACAGGGGTCCTACGAGCAGTACTTC
CATNRQGSYEQYF
>.|.|TRBJ1-1|TRBV20-1
TGCAGTGCTAGAGTTCGGACGGGGAACACTGAAGCTTTCTTT
CSARVRTGNTEAFF
>.|few|TRBJ1-6|TRBV20-1
TGCAGTGCTAGACAGACCGCGCCGGGATCACCCCTCCACTTT
CSARQTAPGSPLHF
>TRBD2|.|TRBJ2-1|TRBV5-1
TGCGCCAGCAGCTTGGCCGGACTAGCGGGAGTGCGATCCTACGATGAGCAGTTCTTC
CASSLAGLAGVRSYDEQFF
>TRBD1|few|TRBJ1-2|TRBV28
TGTGCCAGCAGTGACAGGGGTTACAACTATGGCTACACCTTC
CASSDRGYNYGYTF
>TRBD1|few|TRBJ2-1|TRBV20-1
TGCAGTGCCAGGCCGATGCGAGAAGGGGGCAAGAATGAGCAGTTCTTC
CSARPMREGGKNEQFF
>.|.|TRBJ2-5|TRBV14
TGTGCCAGCAGCCCAGGGGCTAGCCGACAGACCCAGTACTTC
CASSPGASRQTQYF
>.|.|TRBJ2-4|TRBV5-1
TGCGCCAGCAGTCTTAAGGAGGGAAACATTCAGTACTTC
CASSLKEGNIQYF
>TRBD2|few|TRBJ2-1|TRBV2
TGTGCCAGCACCCGACTAGCGGGGGACAATGAGCAGTTCTTC
CASTRLAGDNEQFF
>.|once|TRBJ2-3|TRBV10-3
TGTGCCATCAGACAGGGAGGGAACACAGATACGCAGTATTTT
CAIRQGGNTDTQYF